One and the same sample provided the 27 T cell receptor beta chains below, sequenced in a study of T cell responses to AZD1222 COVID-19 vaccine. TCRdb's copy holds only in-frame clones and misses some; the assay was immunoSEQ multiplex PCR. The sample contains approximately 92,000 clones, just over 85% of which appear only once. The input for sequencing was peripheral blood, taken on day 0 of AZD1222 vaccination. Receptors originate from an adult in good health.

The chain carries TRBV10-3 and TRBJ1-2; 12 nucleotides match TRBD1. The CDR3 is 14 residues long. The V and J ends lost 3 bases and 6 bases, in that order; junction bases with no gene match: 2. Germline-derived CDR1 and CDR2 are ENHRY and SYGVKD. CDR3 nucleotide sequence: TGTGCCATCAGTGAAGGGACAGGGGGCGATGGCTACACCTTC. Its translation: CAISEGTGGDGYTF.

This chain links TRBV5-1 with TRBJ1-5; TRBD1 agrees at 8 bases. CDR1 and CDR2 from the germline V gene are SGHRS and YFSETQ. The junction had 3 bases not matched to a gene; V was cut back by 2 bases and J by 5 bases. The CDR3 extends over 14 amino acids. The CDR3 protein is CASSFAGGDQPQHF. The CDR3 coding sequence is TGCGCCAGCAGCTTTGCAGGGGGCGATCAGCCCCAGCATTTT.

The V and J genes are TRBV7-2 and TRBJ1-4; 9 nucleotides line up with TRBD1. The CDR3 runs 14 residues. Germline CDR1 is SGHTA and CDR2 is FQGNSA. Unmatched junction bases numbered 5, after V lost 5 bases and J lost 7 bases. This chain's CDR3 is CASSPRQGGEKLFF. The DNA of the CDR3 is TGTGCCAGCAGCCCCCGACAGGGGGGTGAAAAACTGTTTTTT.

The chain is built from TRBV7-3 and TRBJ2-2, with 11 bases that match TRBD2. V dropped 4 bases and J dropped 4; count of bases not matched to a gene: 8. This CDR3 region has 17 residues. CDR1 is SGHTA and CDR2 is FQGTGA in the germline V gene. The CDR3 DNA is TGTGCCAGCAGCTCCCTGACTAGCGGGATGGGCACCGGGGAGCTGTTTTTT. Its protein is CASSSLTSGMGTGELFF.

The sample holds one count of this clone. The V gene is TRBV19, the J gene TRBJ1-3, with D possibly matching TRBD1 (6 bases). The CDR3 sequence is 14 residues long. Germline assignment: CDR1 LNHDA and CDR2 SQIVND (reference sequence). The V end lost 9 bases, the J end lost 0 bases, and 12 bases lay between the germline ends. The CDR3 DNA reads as TGTGCCAGGGACAGTCCGAGCTCTGGAAACACCATATATTTT. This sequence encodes CARDSPSSGNTIYF. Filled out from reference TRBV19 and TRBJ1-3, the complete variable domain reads DGGITQSPKYLFRKEGQNVTLSCEQNLNHDAMYWYRQDPGQGLRLIYYSQIVNDFQKGDIAEGYSVSREKKESFPLTVTSAQKNPTAFYLCARDSPSSGNTIYFGEGSWLTVV.

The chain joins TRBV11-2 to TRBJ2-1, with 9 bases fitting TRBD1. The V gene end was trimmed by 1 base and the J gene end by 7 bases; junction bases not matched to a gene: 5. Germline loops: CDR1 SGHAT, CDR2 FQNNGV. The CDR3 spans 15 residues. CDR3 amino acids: CASSLGTGVLNEQFF. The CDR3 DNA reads TGTGCCAGCAGCTTAGGGACAGGGGTGTTGAATGAGCAGTTCTTC. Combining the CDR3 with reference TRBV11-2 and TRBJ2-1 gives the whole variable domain EAGVAQSPRYKIIEKRQSVAFWCNPISGHATLYWYQQILGQGPKLLIQFQNNGVVDDSQLPKDRFSAERLKGVDSTLKIQPAKLEDSAVYLCASSLGTGVLNEQFFGPGTRLTVL.

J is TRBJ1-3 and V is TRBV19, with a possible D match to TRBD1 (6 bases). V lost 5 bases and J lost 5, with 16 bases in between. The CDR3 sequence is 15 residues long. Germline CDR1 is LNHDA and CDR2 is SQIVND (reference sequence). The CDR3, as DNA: TGTGCCAGTAGTCCGGCGGGACACACCCGAAACACCATATATTTT. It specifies CASSPAGHTRNTIYF.

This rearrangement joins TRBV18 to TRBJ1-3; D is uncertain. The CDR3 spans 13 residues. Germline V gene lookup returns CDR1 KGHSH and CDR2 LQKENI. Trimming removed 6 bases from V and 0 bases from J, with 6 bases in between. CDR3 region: CASSPYSGNTIYF. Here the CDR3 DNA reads TGTGCCAGCTCGCCGTACTCTGGAAACACCATATATTTT.

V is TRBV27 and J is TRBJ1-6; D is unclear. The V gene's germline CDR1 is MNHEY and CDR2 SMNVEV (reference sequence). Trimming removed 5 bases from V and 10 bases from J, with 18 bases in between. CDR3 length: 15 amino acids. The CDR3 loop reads CASSPPSGRRSPLHF. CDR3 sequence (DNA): TGTGCCAGCAGTCCTCCCTCGGGAAGACGGTCACCCCTCCACTTT.

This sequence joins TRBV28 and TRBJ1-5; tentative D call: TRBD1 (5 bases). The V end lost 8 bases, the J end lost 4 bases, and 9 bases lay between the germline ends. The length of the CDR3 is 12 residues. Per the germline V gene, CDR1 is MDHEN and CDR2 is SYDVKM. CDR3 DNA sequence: TGTGCCAGCGGGACCCTTAATCAGCCCCAGCATTTT. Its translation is CASGTLNQPQHF.

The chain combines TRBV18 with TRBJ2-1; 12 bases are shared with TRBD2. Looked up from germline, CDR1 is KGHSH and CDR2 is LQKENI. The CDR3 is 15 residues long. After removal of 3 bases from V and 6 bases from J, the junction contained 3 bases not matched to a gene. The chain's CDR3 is CASSPQTSGSNEQFF. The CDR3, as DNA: TGTGCCAGCTCACCTCAGACTAGCGGGAGCAATGAGCAGTTCTTC. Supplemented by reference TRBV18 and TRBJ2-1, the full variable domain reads NAGVMQNPRHLVRRRGQEARLRCSPMKGHSHVYWYRQLPEEGLKFMVYLQKENIIDESGMPKERFSAEFPKEGPSILRIQQVVRGDSAAYFCASSPQTSGSNEQFFGPGTRLTVL.

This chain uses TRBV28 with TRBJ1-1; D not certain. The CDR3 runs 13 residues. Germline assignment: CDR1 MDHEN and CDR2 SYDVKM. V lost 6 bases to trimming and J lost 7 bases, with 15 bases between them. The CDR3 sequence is CASSSDPTGEAFF. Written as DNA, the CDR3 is TGTGCCAGCAGCTCAGACCCGACCGGTGAAGCTTTCTTT.

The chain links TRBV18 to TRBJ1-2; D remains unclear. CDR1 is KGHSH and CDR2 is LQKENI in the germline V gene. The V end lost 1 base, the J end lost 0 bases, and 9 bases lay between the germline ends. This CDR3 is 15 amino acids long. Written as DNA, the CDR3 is TGTGCCAGCTCACCACAGCCAGAACCTAACTATGGCTACACCTTC. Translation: CASSPQPEPNYGYTF.

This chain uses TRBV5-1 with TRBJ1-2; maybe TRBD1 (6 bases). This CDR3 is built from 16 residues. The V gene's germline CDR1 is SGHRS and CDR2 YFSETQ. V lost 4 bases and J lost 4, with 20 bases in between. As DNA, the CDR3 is TGCGCCAGCAGCCCCCGGGGGGGGCCCTCAGGCTATGGCTACACCTTC. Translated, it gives CASSPRGGPSGYGYTF.

The CDR3 loop is CASSRGTGPNQPQHF. The CDR3 coding sequence is TGCGCCAGCAGCCGCGGGACAGGGCCCAATCAGCCCCAGCATTTT. The V call is TRBV4-1, the J call TRBJ1-5; 9 nucleotides line up with TRBD1. Germline V CDR1 and CDR2: MGHRA, YSYEKL. J gave up 3 bases and V 4 bases, and 4 bases lay outside the gene matches. The CDR3 consists of 15 residues.

The CDR3 DNA is TGTGCCAGCAGTGAACAGGGCCATGGCTACACCTTC. Amino acid sequence: CASSEQGHGYTF. V is TRBV2 and J is TRBJ1-2; the D gene is possibly TRBD1 (5 bases). V was pared by 2 bases and J by 6 bases, with 7 bases between. Germline V gene sequence: CDR1 SNHLY, CDR2 FYNNEI. This CDR3 comprises 12 residues.

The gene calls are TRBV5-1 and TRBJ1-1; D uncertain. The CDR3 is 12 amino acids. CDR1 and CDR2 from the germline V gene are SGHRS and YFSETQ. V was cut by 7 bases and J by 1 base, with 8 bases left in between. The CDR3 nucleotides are TGCGCCAGCGGTCTTCGGAACACTGAAGCTTTCTTT. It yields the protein CASGLRNTEAFF.

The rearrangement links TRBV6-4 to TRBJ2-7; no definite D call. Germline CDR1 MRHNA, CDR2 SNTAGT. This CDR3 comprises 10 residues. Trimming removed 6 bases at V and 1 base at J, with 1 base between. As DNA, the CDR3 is TGTGCCAGCAGGTCCTACGAGCAGTACTTC. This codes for CASRSYEQYF.

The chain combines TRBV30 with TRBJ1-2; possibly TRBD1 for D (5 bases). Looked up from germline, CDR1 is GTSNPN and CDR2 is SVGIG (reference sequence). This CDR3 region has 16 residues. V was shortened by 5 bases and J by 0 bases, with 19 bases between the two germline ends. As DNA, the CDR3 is TGTGCCTGGTATCGAAGGTGGGGCAGGTCTAACTATGGCTACACCTTC. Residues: CAWYRRWGRSNYGYTF.

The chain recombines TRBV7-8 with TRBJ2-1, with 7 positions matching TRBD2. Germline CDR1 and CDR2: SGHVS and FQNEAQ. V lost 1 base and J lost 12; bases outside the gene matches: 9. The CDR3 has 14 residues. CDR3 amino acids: CASSLGEGYMGQFF. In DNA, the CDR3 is TGTGCCAGCAGCTTAGGGGAGGGGTACATGGGGCAGTTCTTC.

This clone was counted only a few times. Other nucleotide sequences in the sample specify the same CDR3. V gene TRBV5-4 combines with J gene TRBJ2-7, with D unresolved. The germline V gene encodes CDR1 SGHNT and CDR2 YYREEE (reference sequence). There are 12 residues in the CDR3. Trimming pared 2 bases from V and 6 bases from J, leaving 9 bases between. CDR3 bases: TGTGCCAGCAGCTTTGGCAGAAGCGAGCAGTACTTC. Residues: CASSFGRSEQYF.

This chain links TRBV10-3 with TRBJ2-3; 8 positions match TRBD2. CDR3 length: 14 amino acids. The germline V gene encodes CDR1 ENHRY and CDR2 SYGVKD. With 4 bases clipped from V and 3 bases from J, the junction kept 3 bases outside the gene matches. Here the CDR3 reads CAISAGGQTDTQYF. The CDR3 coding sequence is TGTGCCATCAGTGCGGGGGGGCAAACAGATACGCAGTATTTT.

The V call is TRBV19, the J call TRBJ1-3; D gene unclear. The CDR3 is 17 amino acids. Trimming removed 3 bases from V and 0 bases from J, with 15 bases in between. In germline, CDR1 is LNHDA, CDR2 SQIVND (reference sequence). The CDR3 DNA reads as TGTGCCAGTAGTATCGAGCGGGCAGCTTACTCTGGAAACACCATATATTTT. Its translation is CASSIERAAYSGNTIYF.

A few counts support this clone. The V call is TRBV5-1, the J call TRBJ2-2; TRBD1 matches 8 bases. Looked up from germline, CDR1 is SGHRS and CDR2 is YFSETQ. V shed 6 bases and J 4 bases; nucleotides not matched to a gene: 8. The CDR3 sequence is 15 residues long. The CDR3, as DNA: TGCGCCAGCACCCCTGACAGGGGTCGCACCGGGGAGCTGTTTTTT. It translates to CASTPDRGRTGELFF.

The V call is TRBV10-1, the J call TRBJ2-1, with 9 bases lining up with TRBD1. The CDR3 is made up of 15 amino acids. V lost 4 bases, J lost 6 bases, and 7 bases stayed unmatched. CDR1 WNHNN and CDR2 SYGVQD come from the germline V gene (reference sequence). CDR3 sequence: CASSGHGTGSNEQFF. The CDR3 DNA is TGCGCCAGCAGTGGACACGGGACAGGGAGCAATGAGCAGTTCTTC.

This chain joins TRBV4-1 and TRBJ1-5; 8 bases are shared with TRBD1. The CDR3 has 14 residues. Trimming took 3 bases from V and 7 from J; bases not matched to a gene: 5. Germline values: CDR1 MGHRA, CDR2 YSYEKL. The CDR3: CASSQDRAAQPQHF. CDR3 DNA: TGCGCCAGCAGCCAGGACAGGGCGGCGCAGCCCCAGCATTTT.

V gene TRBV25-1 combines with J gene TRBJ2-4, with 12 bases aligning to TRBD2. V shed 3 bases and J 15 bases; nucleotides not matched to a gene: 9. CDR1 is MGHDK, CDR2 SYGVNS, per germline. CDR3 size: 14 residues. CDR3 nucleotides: TGTGCCAGCAGTGATCGGACTAGCGGGGTGTACTTGTACTTC. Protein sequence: CASSDRTSGVYLYF.